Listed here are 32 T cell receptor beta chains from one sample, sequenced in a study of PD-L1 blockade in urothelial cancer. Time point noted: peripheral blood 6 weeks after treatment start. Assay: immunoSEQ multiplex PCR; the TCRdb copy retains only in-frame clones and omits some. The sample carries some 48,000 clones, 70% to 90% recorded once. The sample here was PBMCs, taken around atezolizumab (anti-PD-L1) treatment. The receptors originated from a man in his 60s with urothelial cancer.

CDR3 nucleotide sequence: TGCGCCAGCAGCTTCCAATCAGGGTGGTCCGGCACCGGGGAGCTGTTTTTT. Translated: CASSFQSGWSGTGELFF. The chain employs TRBV5-1 and TRBJ2-2; a weak D match, TRBD1 (5 bases). This CDR3 spans 17 amino acids. Between the trimmed V and J ends, which lost 2 bases and 4 bases, there was a span of 18 bases. Germline V CDR1 and CDR2: SGHRS, YFSETQ. The full variable domain, in which reference TRBV5-1 and TRBJ2-2 provide the parts outside the CDR3, is KAGVTQTPRYLIKTRGQQVTLSCSPISGHRSVSWYQQTPGQGLQFLFEYFSETQRNKGNFPGRFSGRQFSNSRSEMNVSTLELGDSALYLCASSFQSGWSGTGELFFGEGSRLTVL.

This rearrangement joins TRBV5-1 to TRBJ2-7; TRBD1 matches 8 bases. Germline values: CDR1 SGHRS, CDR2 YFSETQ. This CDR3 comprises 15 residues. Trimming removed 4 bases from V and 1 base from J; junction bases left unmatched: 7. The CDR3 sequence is CASSRTGTGSYEQYF. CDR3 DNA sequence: TGCGCCAGCAGCCGCACCGGGACAGGTTCCTACGAGCAGTACTTC. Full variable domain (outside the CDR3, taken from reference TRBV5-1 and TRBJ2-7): KAGVTQTPRYLIKTRGQQVTLSCSPISGHRSVSWYQQTPGQGLQFLFEYFSETQRNKGNFPGRFSGRQFSNSRSEMNVSTLELGDSALYLCASSRTGTGSYEQYFGPGTRLTVT.

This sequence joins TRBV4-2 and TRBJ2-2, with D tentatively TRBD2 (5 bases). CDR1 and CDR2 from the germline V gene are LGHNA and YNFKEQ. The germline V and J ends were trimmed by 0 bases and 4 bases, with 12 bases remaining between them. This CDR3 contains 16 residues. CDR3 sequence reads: CASSQDRRVRTGELFF. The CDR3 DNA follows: TGTGCCAGCAGCCAAGATAGGCGGGTGCGCACCGGGGAGCTGTTTTTT.

DNA of the CDR3: TGTGCCAGCAGCCAATCGCGAGCTAATACGCAGTATTTT. Protein product: CASSQSRANTQYF. The V call is TRBV7-6, the J call TRBJ2-3; D remains ambiguous. Trimming pared 5 bases from V and 7 bases from J, leaving 13 bases between. The CDR3 consists of 13 residues. Per germline, CDR1 SGHVS and CDR2 FNYEAQ.

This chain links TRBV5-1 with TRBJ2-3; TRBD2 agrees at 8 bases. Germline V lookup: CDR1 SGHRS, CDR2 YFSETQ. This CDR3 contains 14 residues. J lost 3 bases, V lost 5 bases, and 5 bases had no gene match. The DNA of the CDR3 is TGCGCCAGCAGGCCGGGACTAGAGACAGATACGCAGTATTTT. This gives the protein CASRPGLETDTQYF.

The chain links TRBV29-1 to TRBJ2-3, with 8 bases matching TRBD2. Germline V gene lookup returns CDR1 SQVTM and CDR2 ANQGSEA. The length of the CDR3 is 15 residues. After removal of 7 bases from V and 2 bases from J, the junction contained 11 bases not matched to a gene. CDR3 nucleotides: TGCAGCGCCAATAGGAAGGGACTAGTCACAGATACGCAGTATTTT. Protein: CSANRKGLVTDTQYF.

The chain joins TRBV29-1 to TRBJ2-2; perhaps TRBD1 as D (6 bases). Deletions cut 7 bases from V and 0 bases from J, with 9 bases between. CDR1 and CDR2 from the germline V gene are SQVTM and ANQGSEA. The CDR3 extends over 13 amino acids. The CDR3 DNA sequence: TGCAGCGGGGGGCAGGCGAACACCGGGGAGCTGTTTTTT. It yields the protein CSGGQANTGELFF.

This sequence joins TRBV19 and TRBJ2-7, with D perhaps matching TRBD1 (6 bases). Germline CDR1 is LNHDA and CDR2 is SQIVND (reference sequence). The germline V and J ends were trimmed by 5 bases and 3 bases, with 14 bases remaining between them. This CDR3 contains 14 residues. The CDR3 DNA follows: TGTGCCAGTAGTTTAACAGGGTCATTCTACGAGCAGTACTTC. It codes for CASSLTGSFYEQYF. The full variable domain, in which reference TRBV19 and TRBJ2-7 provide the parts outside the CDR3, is DGGITQSPKYLFRKEGQNVTLSCEQNLNHDAMYWYRQDPGQGLRLIYYSQIVNDFQKGDIAEGYSVSREKKESFPLTVTSAQKNPTAFYLCASSLTGSFYEQYFGPGTRLTVT.

The CDR3 sequence is CAWTAGRPGNTIYF. As DNA, the CDR3 is TGTGCCTGGACCGCGGGGCGGCCCGGAAACACCATATATTTT. The chain carries TRBV30 and TRBJ1-3, with D perhaps matching TRBD1 (5 bases). This CDR3 contains 14 residues. CDR1 is GTSNPN and CDR2 is SVGIG in the germline V gene (reference sequence). The V and J ends lost 4 bases and 4 bases respectively, with 14 bases between them. Full variable domain (rest looked up from reference TRBV30 and TRBJ1-3): SQTIHQWPATLVQPVGSPLSLECTVEGTSNPNLYWYRQAAGRGLQLLFYSVGIGQISSEVPQNLSASRPQDRQFILSSKKLLLSDSGFYLCAWTAGRPGNTIYFGEGSWLTVV.

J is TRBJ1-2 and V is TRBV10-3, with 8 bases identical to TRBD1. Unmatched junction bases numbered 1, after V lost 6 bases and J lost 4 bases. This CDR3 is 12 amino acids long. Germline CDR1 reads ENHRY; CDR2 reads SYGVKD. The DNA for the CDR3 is TGTGCCATCAGCGGACAGGGCTATGGCTACACCTTC. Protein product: CAISGQGYGYTF.

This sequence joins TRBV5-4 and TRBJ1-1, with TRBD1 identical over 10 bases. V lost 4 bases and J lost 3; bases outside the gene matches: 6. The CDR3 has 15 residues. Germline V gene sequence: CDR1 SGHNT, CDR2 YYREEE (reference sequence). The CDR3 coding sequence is TGTGCCAGCAGCGACAGGGGGCAGGGGGACACTGAAGCTTTCTTT. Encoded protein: CASSDRGQGDTEAFF.

CDR3 residues: CASSSRTSETQYF. In nucleotides, the CDR3 is TGCGCCAGCAGCTCCCGGACTAGCGAGACCCAGTACTTC. The chain uses TRBV5-1 and TRBJ2-5; 8 nucleotides line up with TRBD2. Germline CDR1 and CDR2: SGHRS and YFSETQ. The V segment lost 3 bases and the J segment 5 bases; nucleotides outside the gene matches: 3. The CDR3 extends over 13 amino acids.

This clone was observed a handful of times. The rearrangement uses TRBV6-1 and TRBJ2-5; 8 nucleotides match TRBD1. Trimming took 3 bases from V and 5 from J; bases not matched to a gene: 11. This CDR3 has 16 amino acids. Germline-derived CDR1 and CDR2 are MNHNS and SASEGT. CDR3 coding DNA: TGTGCCAGCAGTGATGTTTTAGGACAGGGCGGGGAGACCCAGTACTTC. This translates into CASSDVLGQGGETQYF.

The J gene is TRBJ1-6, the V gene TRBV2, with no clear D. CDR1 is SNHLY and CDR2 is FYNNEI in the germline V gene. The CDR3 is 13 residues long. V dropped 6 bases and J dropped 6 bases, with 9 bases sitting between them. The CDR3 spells CASSQQPNSPLHF. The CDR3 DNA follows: TGTGCCAGCAGCCAACAGCCTAATTCACCCCTCCACTTT.

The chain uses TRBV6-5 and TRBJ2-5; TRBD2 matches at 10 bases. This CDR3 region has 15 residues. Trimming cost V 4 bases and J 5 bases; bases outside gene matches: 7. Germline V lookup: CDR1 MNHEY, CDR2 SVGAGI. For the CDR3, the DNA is TGTGCCAGCAGTTTCCAGCGGGGGGGCAGGGAGACCCAGTACTTC. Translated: CASSFQRGGRETQYF.

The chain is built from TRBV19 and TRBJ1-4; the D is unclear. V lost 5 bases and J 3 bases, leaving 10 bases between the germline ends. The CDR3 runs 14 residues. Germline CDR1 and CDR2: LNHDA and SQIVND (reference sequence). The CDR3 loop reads CASSFGGANEKLFF. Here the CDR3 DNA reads TGTGCCAGTAGTTTCGGTGGTGCTAATGAAAAACTGTTTTTT.

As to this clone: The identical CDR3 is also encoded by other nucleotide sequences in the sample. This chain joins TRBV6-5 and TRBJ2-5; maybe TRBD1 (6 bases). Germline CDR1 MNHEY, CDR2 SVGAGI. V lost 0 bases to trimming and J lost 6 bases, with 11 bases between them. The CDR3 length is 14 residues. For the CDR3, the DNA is TGTGCCAGCAGTTACTCTGGGGGCGGTAAGACCCAGTACTTC. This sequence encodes CASSYSGGGKTQYF.

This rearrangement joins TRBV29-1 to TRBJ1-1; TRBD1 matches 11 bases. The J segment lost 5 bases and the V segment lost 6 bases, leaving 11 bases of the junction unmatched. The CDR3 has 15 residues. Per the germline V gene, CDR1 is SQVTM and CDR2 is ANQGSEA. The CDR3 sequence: CSVMGTGGGWTEAFF. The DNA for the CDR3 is TGCAGCGTCATGGGGACAGGGGGAGGATGGACTGAAGCTTTCTTT.

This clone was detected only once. The CDR3: CASSHWDRGLGGYTF. The DNA of the CDR3 is TGTGCCAGCAGTCACTGGGACAGGGGGCTGGGTGGCTACACCTTC. The V gene is TRBV6-1, the J gene TRBJ1-2; 12 bases are shared with TRBD1. This CDR3 has 15 residues. The junction had 8 bases not matched to a gene; V was cut back by 5 bases and J by 7 bases. The V gene's germline CDR1 is MNHNS and CDR2 SASEGT.

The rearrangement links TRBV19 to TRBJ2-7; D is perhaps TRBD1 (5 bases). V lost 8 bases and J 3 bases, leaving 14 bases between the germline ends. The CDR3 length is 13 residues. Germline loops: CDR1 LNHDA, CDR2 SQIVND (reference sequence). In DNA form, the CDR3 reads TGTGCCAGTTCCAAACTTCAGGGCTACGAGCAGTACTTC. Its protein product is CASSKLQGYEQYF. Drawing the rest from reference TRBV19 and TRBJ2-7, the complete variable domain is DGGITQSPKYLFRKEGQNVTLSCEQNLNHDAMYWYRQDPGQGLRLIYYSQIVNDFQKGDIAEGYSVSREKKESFPLTVTSAQKNPTAFYLCASSKLQGYEQYFGPGTRLTVT.

The CDR3 DNA follows: TGTGCCAGCAGCCCCGGAGGGGGCCGGGATAACTATGGCTACACCTTC. It is translated as CASSPGGGRDNYGYTF. The chain employs TRBV7-2 and TRBJ1-2; TRBD1 matches at 7 bases. The V gene's germline CDR1 is SGHTA and CDR2 FQGNSA. The CDR3 length is 16 residues. V was clipped by 5 bases and J by 1 base; unmatched bases: 10. Using reference TRBV7-2 and TRBJ1-2 for the parts outside the CDR3, the full variable domain is GAGVSQSPSNKVTEKGKDVELRCDPISGHTALYWYRQSLGQGLEFLIYFQGNSAPDKSGLPSDRFSAERTGGSVSTLTIQRTQQEDSAVYLCASSPGGGRDNYGYTFGSGTRLTVV.

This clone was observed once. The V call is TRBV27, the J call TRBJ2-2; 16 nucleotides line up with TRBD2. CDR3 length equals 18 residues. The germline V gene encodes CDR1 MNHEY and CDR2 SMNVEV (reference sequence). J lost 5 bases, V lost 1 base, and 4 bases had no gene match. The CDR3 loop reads CASSLLGLAGGRTGELFF. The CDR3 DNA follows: TGTGCCAGCAGTTTATTGGGACTAGCGGGGGGGCGGACCGGGGAGCTGTTTTTT.

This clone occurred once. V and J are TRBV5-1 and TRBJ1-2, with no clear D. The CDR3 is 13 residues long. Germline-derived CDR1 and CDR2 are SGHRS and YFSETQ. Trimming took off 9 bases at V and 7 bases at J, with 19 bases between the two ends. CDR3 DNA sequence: TGCGCCACTACCACAGTACCCGGAAGTGGCTACACCTTC. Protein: CATTTVPGSGYTF.

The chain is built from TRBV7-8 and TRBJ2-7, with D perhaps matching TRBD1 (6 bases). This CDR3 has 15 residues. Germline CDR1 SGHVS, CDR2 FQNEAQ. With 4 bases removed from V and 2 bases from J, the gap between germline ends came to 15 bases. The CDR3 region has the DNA TGTGCCAGCAGCTCCCCACAGGGAGAAACCTACGAGCAGTACTTC. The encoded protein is CASSSPQGETYEQYF.

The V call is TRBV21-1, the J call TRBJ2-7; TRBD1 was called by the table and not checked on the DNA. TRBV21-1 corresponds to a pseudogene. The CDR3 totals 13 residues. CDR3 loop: CASSPQVLNEQYF. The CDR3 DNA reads TGTGCCAGCAGCCCTCAGGTTCTGAACGAGCAGTACTTC.

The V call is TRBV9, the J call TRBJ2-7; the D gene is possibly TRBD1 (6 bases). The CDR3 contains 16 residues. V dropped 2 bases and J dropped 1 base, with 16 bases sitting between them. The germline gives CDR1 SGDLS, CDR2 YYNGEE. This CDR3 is CASSVPQRTVSYEQYF. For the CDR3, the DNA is TGTGCCAGCAGCGTTCCCCAAAGGACAGTATCCTACGAGCAGTACTTC.

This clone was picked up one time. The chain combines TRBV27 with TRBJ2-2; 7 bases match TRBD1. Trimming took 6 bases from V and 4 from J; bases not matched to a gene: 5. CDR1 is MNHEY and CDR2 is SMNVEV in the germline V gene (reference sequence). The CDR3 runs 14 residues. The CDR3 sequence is CASRPGTVTGELFF. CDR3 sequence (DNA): TGTGCCAGCAGACCTGGGACAGTCACCGGGGAGCTGTTTTTT.

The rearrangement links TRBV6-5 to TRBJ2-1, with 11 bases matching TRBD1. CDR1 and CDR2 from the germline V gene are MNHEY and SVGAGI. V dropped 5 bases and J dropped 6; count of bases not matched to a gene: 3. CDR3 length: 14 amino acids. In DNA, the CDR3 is TGTGCCAGCAGTACCGGGACAGGGGGCAATGAGCAGTTCTTC. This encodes CASSTGTGGNEQFF.

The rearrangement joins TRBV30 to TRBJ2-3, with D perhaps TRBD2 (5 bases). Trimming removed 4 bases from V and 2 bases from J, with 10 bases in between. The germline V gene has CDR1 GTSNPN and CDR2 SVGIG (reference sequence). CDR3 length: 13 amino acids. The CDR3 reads CAWNGETTDTQYF. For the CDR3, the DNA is TGTGCCTGGAACGGGGAGACCACAGATACGCAGTATTTT.

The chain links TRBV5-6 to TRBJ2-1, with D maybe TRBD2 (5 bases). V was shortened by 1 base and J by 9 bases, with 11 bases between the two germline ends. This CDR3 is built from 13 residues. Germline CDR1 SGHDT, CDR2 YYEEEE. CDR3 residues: CASSLPGFGEQFF. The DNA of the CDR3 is TGTGCCAGCAGCTTGCCGGGGTTTGGTGAGCAGTTCTTC.

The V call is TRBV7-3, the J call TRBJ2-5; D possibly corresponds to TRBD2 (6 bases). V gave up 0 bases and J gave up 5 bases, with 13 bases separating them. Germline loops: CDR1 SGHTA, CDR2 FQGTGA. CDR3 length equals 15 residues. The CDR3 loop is CASSLTGIGGETQYF. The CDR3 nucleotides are TGTGCCAGCAGCTTAACGGGGATTGGGGGGGAGACCCAGTACTTC.

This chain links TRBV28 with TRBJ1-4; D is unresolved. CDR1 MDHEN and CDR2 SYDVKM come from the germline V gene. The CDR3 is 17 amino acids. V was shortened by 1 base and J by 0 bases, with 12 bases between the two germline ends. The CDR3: CASSLSFLTTTNEKLFF. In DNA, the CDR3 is TGTGCCAGCAGTTTATCTTTTCTTACAACAACTAATGAAAAACTGTTTTTT. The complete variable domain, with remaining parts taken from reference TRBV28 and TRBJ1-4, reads DVKVTQSSRYLVKRTGEKVFLECVQDMDHENMFWYRQDPGLGLRLIYFSYDVKMKEKGDIPEGYSVSREKKERFSLILESASTNQTSMYLCASSLSFLTTTNEKLFFGSGTQLSVL.